Detailed here is one TCR beta chain. The antigen is unknown. Possible read error: a much larger clone is one base away. This sample stems from a study of breast tumors, draining lymph nodes, adjacent tissues. Findings and caveats of the study: Tumor TCR diversity was below lymph nodes but above nontumor tissue.

The V gene's germline CDR1 is SGHTA and CDR2 FQGTGA. CDR3 length: 16 residues. Breast cancer patients provided tissue from their axillary draining lymph nodes. TCRdb recomputed calls from the multiplex PCR reads with MiXCR, one row per CDR3 protein. The profile shows 100,000 or so distinct CDR3 sequences, less than 25% of them singletons. The sample taken for sequencing was axillary lymph node tissue. This TCR was sampled from a female donor with breast cancer. Some clones in this sample may be carry-over from other donors' samples. The chain links TRBV7-3 to TRBJ2-3, with TRBD1 matching over 9 bases. CDR3 DNA sequence: TGTACCAGCAGCGTAGGCGGACAGGGGTACACAGATACGCAGTATTTT. Amino acid sequence: CTSSVGGQGYTDTQYF.